This is a list of T cell receptor beta chains from one sample in a study of shared clonotypes between healthy human individuals. Libraries were prepared by immunoSEQ multiplex PCR; TCRdb keeps only in-frame clonotypes and omits some of them. The table has around 1.9 million clones, 80% to 95% seen once. Source material: naive CD8+ T cells from PBMCs. The receptors were sampled from a man between 18 and 35 years old in good health. Some clones in this sample may be carry-over from other donors' samples. Both conserved end residues are part of each CDR3. The D gene is left open where the match is weak. Rows may omit the clone size; those that give it use once, few, many or a size class.

>TRBJ2-7|-|-|TRBV15
CATSRDRFTSYEQYF
TGTGCCACCAGCCGAGACAGGTTTACCTCCTACGAGCAGTACTTC
>TRBJ2-1|TRBD2|-|TRBV7-8
CASSPLAGDVNEQFF
TGTGCCAGCAGCCCGCTAGCGGGAGACGTCAATGAGCAGTTCTTC
>TRBJ2-7|TRBD1|-|TRBV27
CASSLGQGLRYEQYF
TGTGCCAGCAGTTTAGGACAGGGGCTTCGGTACGAGCAGTACTTC
>TRBJ1-2|TRBD1|-|TRBV6-4
CASSASRTGGFGYTF
TGTGCCAGCAGTGCTTCTCGGACAGGGGGCTTTGGCTACACCTTC
>TRBJ2-7|-|-|TRBV28
CASSPGRGYEQYF
TGTGCCAGCAGTCCGGGAAGGGGCTACGAGCAGTACTTC
>TRBJ2-5|-|-|TRBV5-6
CASSPPGAETQYF
TGTGCCAGCAGCCCCCCCGGGGCCGAGACCCAGTACTTC
>TRBJ1-2|-|-|TRBV7-3
CASSLIRGGVNYGYTF
TGTGCCAGCAGCCTTATCAGGGGAGGAGTAAACTATGGCTACACCTTC
>TRBJ1-5|-|-|TRBV4-1
CASSHKESNSNQPQHF
TGCGCCAGCAGCCATAAAGAGAGTAATAGCAATCAGCCCCAGCATTTT
>TRBJ2-1|TRBD2|-|TRBV27
CASSLFVKTSGRNEQFF
TGTGCCAGCAGTTTATTTGTAAAGACTAGCGGGCGGAATGAGCAGTTCTTC
>TRBJ2-7|-|-|TRBV29-1
CSVAGYGRTYEQYF
TGCAGCGTTGCTGGTTACGGCAGAACCTACGAGCAGTACTTC
>TRBJ2-7|-|-|TRBV7-9
CASSSQRTYEQYF
TGTGCCAGCAGCTCACAGAGAACCTACGAGCAGTACTTC
>TRBJ2-5|TRBD2|-|TRBV29-1
CSVAGGTSTETQYF
TGCAGCGTTGCCGGGGGGACTAGTACGGAGACCCAGTACTTC
>TRBJ1-2|TRBD1|-|TRBV2
CASRPTGASNYGYTF
TGTGCCAGCAGACCCACAGGGGCCTCTAACTATGGCTACACCTTC
>TRBJ2-7|-|-|TRBV5-1
CASSLYVPGSAYEQYF
TGCGCCAGCAGCTTGTATGTTCCCGGGAGCGCTTACGAGCAGTACTTC
>TRBJ2-7|-|-|TRBV7-9
CASSFLKGTSYEQYF
TGTGCCAGCAGCTTTCTCAAGGGAACCTCCTACGAGCAGTACTTC
>TRBJ2-7|TRBD1|-|TRBV6-5
CASSYTLSRGGSEQYF
TGTGCCAGCAGTTACACACTTTCCAGAGGGGGCTCCGAGCAGTACTTC
>TRBJ1-1|-|-|TRBV27
CASRAGDLNTEAFF
TGTGCCAGCAGGGCAGGGGACCTGAACACTGAAGCTTTCTTT
>TRBJ2-7|-|-|TRBV7-9
CASSGAGRVYEQYF
TGTGCCAGCAGCGGGGCCGGCAGGGTCTACGAGCAGTACTTC
>TRBJ1-1|TRBD1|-|TRBV9
CASSVGGTGQAFF
TGTGCCAGCAGCGTAGGTGGGACAGGGCAAGCTTTCTTT
>TRBJ2-7|-|-|TRBV6-6
CASRTGGYEQYF
TGTGCCAGCAGAACCGGTGGCTACGAGCAGTACTTC
>TRBJ2-5|-|once|TRBV7-7
CASSPGLQETQYF
TGTGCCAGCAGCCCAGGGTTACAAGAGACCCAGTACTTC
>TRBJ2-1|TRBD2|-|TRBV4-2
CASSQETSGTSGNEQFF
TGTGCCAGCAGCCAAGAAACCAGCGGGACTAGTGGCAATGAGCAGTTCTTC
>TRBJ2-2|TRBD2|-|TRBV9
CASSVPNPEGRERSTGELFF
TGTGCCAGCAGCGTGCCGAATCCAGAGGGGCGGGAGAGAAGCACCGGGGAGCTGTTTTTT
>TRBJ2-5|TRBD1|-|TRBV29-1
CSATATGGKETQYF
TGCAGCGCCACGGCGACAGGGGGAAAGGAGACCCAGTACTTC
>TRBJ1-4|-|-|TRBV28
CASSAARWGEKLFF
TGTGCCAGCAGTGCAGCTCGGTGGGGCGAAAAACTGTTTTTT
>TRBJ2-7|-|-|TRBV5-1
CASSPLFGGHEQYF
TGCGCCAGCAGCCCCTTGTTCGGGGGCCACGAGCAGTACTTC
>TRBJ2-1|-|-|TRBV5-6
CASSFARGRALNEQFF
TGTGCCAGCAGCTTCGCGAGGGGACGGGCCCTCAATGAGCAGTTCTTC
>TRBJ1-1|-|few|TRBV7-9
CASSLRRENTEAFF
TGTGCCAGCAGCTTGCGGAGGGAGAACACTGAAGCTTTCTTT
>TRBJ1-2|-|-|TRBV7-9
CASSLGARAGAGYTF
TGTGCCAGCAGCTTAGGGGCTAGGGCCGGCGCGGGCTACACCTTC
>TRBJ2-7|-|once|TRBV4-3
CASSPEHFPARHEQYF
TGCGCCAGCAGCCCGGAACACTTTCCAGCACGCCACGAGCAGTACTTC
>TRBJ2-1|TRBD2|-|TRBV10-3
CAVALSGGINEQFF
TGTGCCGTGGCACTAAGCGGGGGAATAAATGAGCAGTTCTTC
>TRBJ2-7|TRBD1|-|TRBV9
CASSVAGTGAGEQYF
TGTGCCAGCAGCGTAGCTGGGACAGGGGCTGGCGAGCAGTACTTC
>TRBJ2-2|-|-|TRBV11-2
CASSLGWQSTGELFF
TGTGCCAGCAGCTTAGGGTGGCAGAGCACCGGGGAGCTGTTTTTT
>TRBJ2-2|TRBD1|-|TRBV6-1
CASSARAAGGPGELFF
TGTGCCAGCAGTGCCCGGGCGGCAGGGGGCCCCGGGGAGCTGTTTTTT
>TRBJ2-3|-|-|TRBV28
CASSPRIGGGSTDTQYF
TGTGCCAGCAGTCCGCGAATAGGGGGAGGAAGCACAGATACGCAGTATTTT
>TRBJ2-7|-|once|TRBV5-4
CASSLWSDRYEQYF
TGTGCCAGCAGCTTGTGGTCCGACAGATACGAGCAGTACTTC
>TRBJ2-7|-|-|TRBV28
CASSEPGLQTYEQYF
TGTGCCAGCAGTGAACCGGGCCTTCAGACCTACGAGCAGTACTTC
>TRBJ2-7|-|-|TRBV6-1
CASSAVEQYF
TGTGCCAGCAGTGCCGTCGAGCAGTACTTC
>TRBJ2-3|TRBD2|-|TRBV2
CASSRTSDLGVFTDTQYF
TGTGCCAGCAGCCGGACTAGTGATCTAGGTGTCTTCACAGATACGCAGTATTTT
>TRBJ2-3|-|-|TRBV6-1
CAVLHTQYF
TGTGCCGTTCTGCATACGCAGTATTTT
>TRBJ1-1|-|-|TRBV14
CASSQDRWGRMAFF
TGTGCCAGCAGCCAAGATCGGTGGGGGCGCATGGCTTTCTTT
>TRBJ2-7|-|-|TRBV23-1
CASSRAGINYEQYF
TGCGCCAGCAGCCGAGCCGGGATAAACTACGAGCAGTACTTC
>TRBJ2-1|-|-|TRBV7-8
CASSLAHRARDNEQFF
TGTGCCAGCAGCTTAGCGCATCGGGCTCGTGACAATGAGCAGTTCTTC